This T cell receptor (beta chain) was captured in a study of T cells after yellow fever vaccination. Trimming pared 4 bases from V and 0 bases from J, leaving 9 bases between. Germline V CDR1 and CDR2: LGHNA, YNFKEQ. The CDR3 covers 14 residues. TCRdb used MiXCR to reprocess the 5' RACE reads, holding one entry per CDR3 protein. The repertoire holds approximately 260,000 distinct CDR3 sequences, 10% to 15% seen once, with roughly 0.5% in the top ten. Of note for this clonotype: Its specificity is not known.

Study-wide findings and caveats: Post-booster samples contained most primary-vaccination clones (more than 95% CD4, almost 90% CD8). CD4 and CD8 compartments shared a small share of clonotypes, likely from convergent recombination.

This sequence originates from a man aged 30-40 years who received the YFV17D yellow fever vaccine. V and J are TRBV4-2 and TRBJ1-1; D perhaps matches TRBD1 (6 bases). Sample: CD4+ T cells sorted from PBMCs, taken 45 days after the yellow fever booster vaccination. The CDR3: CASSPRDMNTEAFF. The DNA of the CDR3 is TGTGCCAGCAGCCCCCGGGACATGAACACTGAAGCTTTCTTT.